The 30 T cell receptor beta chains presented below share a single source sample, sequenced in a study of cytomegalovirus exposure and HLA in healthy donors (dated by TCRdb to 2016 to 2017). The method behind the library was the immunoSEQ multiplex PCR assay. For the multiplex PCR, a mixture combining 60 forward primers for TCR Vbeta segments and 13 reverse primers for TCR Jbeta segments was used. Drawn from immuneACCESS, this table holds only the in-frame rearrangements with V and J called that TCRdb kept. Clones are partly lost; checked studies trace under half to an unresolved V gene and leave the rest unexplained. Present in this sample are some 150,000 clones, about 80% of which were seen just once. Around 13% of the sample rests with the top ten. Sequences were obtained from PBMCs. These receptors were taken from a man aged 30 to 45 in good health and CMV-seropositive.

The chain joins TRBV28 to TRBJ1-5; no clear D gene. V was cut by 4 bases and J by 5 bases, with 15 bases left in between. The CDR3 length is 15 residues. Germline V gene lookup returns CDR1 MDHEN and CDR2 SYDVKM. CDR3 DNA: TGTGCCAGCAGTTCACAACCAGGTGGATATCAGCCCCAGCATTTT. Translation gives CASSSQPGGYQPQHF.

The chain has TRBV11-2 and TRBJ1-5; tentatively, D is TRBD1 (5 bases). Germline CDR1 SGHAT, CDR2 FQNNGV. V lost 4 bases and J lost 9, with 16 bases in between. The CDR3 loop spans 14 amino acids. The CDR3 region has the DNA TGTGCCAGCAGCTACGGGTCGGGGGACGGGCCCCAGCATTTT. Its translation: CASSYGSGDGPQHF.

The chain uses TRBV7-9 and TRBJ1-5, with TRBD1 as a possible D gene (5 bases). Germline V CDR1 and CDR2: SEHNR, FQNEAQ (reference sequence). The CDR3 runs 14 residues. V was pared by 6 bases and J by 7 bases, with 16 bases between. CDR3 region: CASSLSGSGQPQHF. The CDR3 DNA reads as TGTGCCAGCAGTCTATCAGGGTCCGGGCAGCCCCAGCATTTT.

J is TRBJ2-1 and V is TRBV7-3; 15 nucleotides align to TRBD2. The CDR3 length is 20 residues. Germline CDR1 and CDR2: SGHTA and FQGTGA. V trimming: 1 base; J trimming: 2 bases; junction bases outside the gene matches: 9. The CDR3 spells CASSLRGTSGRKGPYNEQFF. The CDR3 DNA reads as TGTGCCAGCAGCTTAAGAGGGACTAGCGGGAGGAAGGGGCCCTACAATGAGCAGTTCTTC. Drawing the rest from reference TRBV7-3 and TRBJ2-1, the complete variable domain is GAGVSQTPSNKVTEKGKYVELRCDPISGHTALYWYRQSLGQGPEFLIYFQGTGAADDSGLPNDRFFAVRPEGSVSTLKIQRTERGDSAVYLCASSLRGTSGRKGPYNEQFFGPGTRLTVL.

This chain connects TRBV5-1 to TRBJ2-7; perhaps TRBD2 as D (6 bases). The CDR3 has 14 amino acids. The germline V and J ends were trimmed by 1 base and 2 bases, with 10 bases remaining between them. Germline V gene data show CDR1 as SGHRS and CDR2 as YFSETQ. The DNA of the CDR3 is TGCGCCAGCAGCTTGCGGGGGTCCCCCTACGAGCAGTACTTC. This translates into CASSLRGSPYEQYF.

The rearrangement links TRBV29-1 to TRBJ2-7, with D possibly TRBD1 on 6 matching bases. V shed 6 bases and J shed 2 bases, with 14 bases lying between them. Germline V gene data show CDR1 as SQVTM and CDR2 as ANQGSEA. The CDR3 runs to 13 residues. CDR3 loop: CSVRQDATYEQYF. The CDR3 nucleotides are TGCAGCGTCCGACAGGACGCTACCTACGAGCAGTACTTC.

The rearrangement uses TRBV6-1 and TRBJ2-7; 7 bases match TRBD1. In germline, CDR1 is MNHNS, CDR2 SASEGT. Unmatched junction bases numbered 2, after V lost 0 bases and J lost 3 bases. The CDR3 extends over 14 amino acids. The CDR3, as DNA: TGTGCCAGCAGTGAAGCGGGGACAGTCTACGAGCAGTACTTC. Protein sequence: CASSEAGTVYEQYF.

There are a few counts of this clone. The chain links TRBV28 to TRBJ2-5; 15 nucleotides align to TRBD2. CDR3 length: 17 amino acids. Germline trimming cut 5 bases from V and 2 bases from J; bases unmatched to any gene: 6. Germline V gene data show CDR1 as MDHEN and CDR2 as SYDVKM. CDR3 bases: TGTGCCAGCAGTCATGGACTAGCGGGAGGGATACAAGAGACCCAGTACTTC. Amino acids: CASSHGLAGGIQETQYF. The entire variable domain, with the rest obtained from reference TRBV28 and TRBJ2-5, is as follows: DVKVTQSSRYLVKRTGEKVFLECVQDMDHENMFWYRQDPGLGLRLIYFSYDVKMKEKGDIPEGYSVSREKKERFSLILESASTNQTSMYLCASSHGLAGGIQETQYFGPGTRLLVL.

This clone was observed a few times. CDR3 bases: TGTGCCACCCAGAAACCCGGGGTAGGCTATGGCTACACCTTC. Translating gives CATQKPGVGYGYTF. The J gene is TRBJ1-2, the V gene TRBV30; no definite D call. The CDR3 runs 14 residues. Trimming left V 8 bases short and J 4 bases short, with 20 bases between. From germline, CDR1 is GTSNPN and CDR2 SVGIG (reference sequence).

V gene TRBV19 combines with J gene TRBJ1-6; D gene uncertain. V was shortened by 7 bases and J by 5 bases, with 9 bases between the two germline ends. CDR3 length: 13 residues. Germline loops: CDR1 LNHDA, CDR2 SQIVND (reference sequence). Written as DNA, the CDR3 is TGTGCCAGTACTGAAACAGATAATTCACCCCTCCACTTT. Residues: CASTETDNSPLHF.

The sample holds a few counts of this clone. V usage is TRBV19 and J usage is TRBJ2-4; possible D gene TRBD2, 6 bases. V was pared by 5 bases and J by 9 bases, with 17 bases between. The length of the CDR3 is 14 residues. Germline assignment: CDR1 LNHDA and CDR2 SQIVND (reference sequence). The CDR3 DNA reads TGTGCCAGTAGTCCGGGACTCGAAGTAAGCATTCAGTACTTC. This codes for CASSPGLEVSIQYF.

The chain uses TRBV5-3 and TRBJ1-5, with D tentatively TRBD1 (6 bases). TRBV5-3 is an ORF, with its function uncertain. CDR3 length equals 16 residues. CDR3 coding DNA: TGTCCTAACATGGGGGCAGGGATGATGGGCAATCAGCCCCAGCATTTT. It yields the protein CPNMGAGMMGNQPQHF.

The chain has TRBV6-1 and TRBJ2-7, with D maybe TRBD1 (5 bases). CDR1 and CDR2 from the germline V gene are MNHNS and SASEGT. The V end lost 6 bases, the J end lost 5 bases, and 14 bases lay between the germline ends. The CDR3 length is 13 residues. CDR3 in amino acids: CASRSSLGHEQYF. The CDR3 coding sequence is TGTGCCAGCAGATCCTCGCTGGGGCACGAGCAGTACTTC.

This clone was picked up a small number of times. V gene TRBV7-2 combines with J gene TRBJ2-1; TRBD1 is a possible D gene (6 bases). Trimming took 5 bases from V and 5 from J, leaving 22 bases between them. Germline-derived CDR1 and CDR2 are SGHTA and FQGNSA. This CDR3 has 17 residues. DNA of the CDR3: TGTGCCAGCAGCCTACCCTCCCCCGGGACACCCCACAATGAGCAGTTCTTC. The encoded protein is CASSLPSPGTPHNEQFF.

This clone was seen only a few times. CDR3 DNA sequence: TGTGCCAGCAGTTTTCCGCAGGGGGCATACGAGCAGTACTTC. This sequence encodes CASSFPQGAYEQYF. The rearrangement joins TRBV28 to TRBJ2-7; 8 bases map to TRBD1. Germline-derived CDR1 and CDR2 are MDHEN and SYDVKM. The CDR3 totals 14 residues. V shed 3 bases, J shed 4 bases, and the junction held 5 bases outside the gene matches.

The chain's CDR3 is CASSYSGSSYNEQFF. CDR3 DNA sequence: TGTGCCAGCAGCTACAGCGGGAGTTCATACAATGAGCAGTTCTTC. The rearrangement links TRBV28 to TRBJ2-1, with 8 bases fitting TRBD2. The germline CDR1 and CDR2 sequences are MDHEN and SYDVKM. This CDR3 is 15 amino acids long. Losses at the gene ends were 6 bases for V and 4 bases for J; bases not matched to a gene: 8.

This clone was seen just once. This rearrangement joins TRBV6-5 to TRBJ2-7; 8 nucleotides align to TRBD2. The germline V gene has CDR1 MNHEY and CDR2 SVGAGI. The CDR3 consists of 16 residues. The V gene end was trimmed by 4 bases and the J gene end by 2 bases; junction bases not matched to a gene: 10. CDR3 protein: CASSFRAGRGAYEQYF. CDR3 in DNA: TGTGCCAGCAGTTTTCGAGCGGGGCGGGGGGCCTACGAGCAGTACTTC.

This clone was recorded once. J is TRBJ2-3 and V is TRBV28, with no clear D. The CDR3 extends over 13 amino acids. From germline, CDR1 is MDHEN and CDR2 SYDVKM. The V end lost 5 bases, the J end lost 3 bases, and 9 bases lay between the germline ends. CDR3 residues: CASSPYRTDTQYF. The CDR3 DNA follows: TGTGCCAGCAGTCCATACCGGACAGATACGCAGTATTTT.

This chain joins TRBV5-6 and TRBJ2-5, with 13 bases fitting TRBD2. V lost 2 bases and J lost 6; bases outside the gene matches: 10. The CDR3 consists of 17 residues. Germline V gives CDR1 SGHDT, CDR2 YYEEEE. The CDR3 is CASSFLLAGGPLQTQYF. Here the CDR3 DNA reads TGTGCCAGCAGCTTTTTACTAGCGGGAGGGCCATTGCAGACCCAGTACTTC.

The chain uses TRBV11-2 and TRBJ2-7, with 7 bases matching TRBD1. Germline lookup yields CDR1 SGHAT and CDR2 FQNNGV. The length of the CDR3 is 13 residues. The V and J ends lost 0 bases and 4 bases, in that order; junction bases with no gene match: 0. The CDR3 coding sequence is TGTGCCAGCAGCTTAGAGACAGGGTACGAGCAGTACTTC. Amino acid sequence: CASSLETGYEQYF.

CDR3 nucleotides: TGTGCCAGTAGTCCAACTGGGACAGGGAACGAGCAGTACTTC. It is translated as CASSPTGTGNEQYF. The chain combines TRBV19 with TRBJ2-7; 9 bases are a match to TRBD1. Germline V gives CDR1 LNHDA, CDR2 SQIVND (reference sequence). J lost 5 bases, V lost 5 bases, and 7 bases had no gene match. The CDR3 consists of 14 residues.

The chain couples TRBV4-1 to TRBJ1-2; possible D gene TRBD1, 5 bases. The length of the CDR3 is 14 residues. Germline V CDR1 and CDR2: MGHRA, YSYEKL. The V end lost 1 base, the J end lost 2 bases, and 8 bases lay between the germline ends. The CDR3 DNA reads as TGCGCCAGCAGCCAAGTTGGGGGGAACTATGGCTACACCTTC. Translated: CASSQVGGNYGYTF.

This chain links TRBV18 with TRBJ1-2; 7 nucleotides align to TRBD1. This CDR3 is built from 12 residues. CDR1 KGHSH and CDR2 LQKENI come from the germline V gene. The trim removed 6 bases at V and 6 bases at J, leaving 4 bases unmatched. The CDR3 spells CASSRQGDGYTF. In nucleotides, the CDR3 is TGTGCCAGCTCGCGACAGGGTGATGGCTACACCTTC.

The rearrangement uses TRBV7-9 and TRBJ2-7; TRBD2 might be the D (5 bases). Germline CDR1 SEHNR, CDR2 FQNEAQ (reference sequence). This CDR3 has 16 amino acids. Trimming shortened V by 4 bases and J by 6 bases, and 22 bases separated the two germline ends. The CDR3: CASSSSRDSRGLEQYF. Here the CDR3 DNA reads TGTGCCAGCAGCTCCTCTAGAGACTCCCGAGGGCTCGAGCAGTACTTC.

This clone has only a few counts. The CDR3 DNA reads TGTGCCAGCAGTTTACCCGCGGGGGGACCACTCACCGGGGAGCTGTTTTTT. This encodes CASSLPAGGPLTGELFF. This chain links TRBV28 with TRBJ2-2, with TRBD2 identical over 8 bases. The CDR3 has 17 residues. Germline CDR1 and CDR2: MDHEN and SYDVKM. Trimming removed 2 bases from V and 4 bases from J; junction bases left unmatched: 9.

This clone came up a few times. The rearrangement uses TRBV10-3 and TRBJ2-2, with 9 bases identical to TRBD2. With V trimmed by 4 bases and J by 4 bases, 4 bases remained unmatched. This CDR3 comprises 15 residues. CDR1 and CDR2 from the germline V gene are ENHRY and SYGVKD. The CDR3 loop reads CAISVSGSSTGELFF. As DNA, the CDR3 is TGTGCCATCAGTGTTAGCGGGAGTAGCACCGGGGAGCTGTTTTTT.

The chain links TRBV27 to TRBJ1-1, with a tentative D call TRBD1 (5 bases). Germline-derived CDR1 and CDR2 are MNHEY and SMNVEV (reference sequence). Trimming cost V 4 bases and J 4 bases, with 16 bases left between them. CDR3 size: 15 residues. The CDR3 loop reads CASSWVGDKGTEAFF. CDR3 in DNA: TGTGCCAGCAGTTGGGTAGGGGATAAGGGCACTGAAGCTTTCTTT.

In its sample, this clone was seen a few times. V gene TRBV30 combines with J gene TRBJ2-5; the D is unclear. Trimming stripped 3 bases from V and 5 bases from J, with 10 bases between. Germline V gene lookup returns CDR1 GTSNPN and CDR2 SVGIG (reference sequence). The length of the CDR3 is 12 residues. CDR3 DNA: TGTGCCTGGAGGGCTGAATGGGAGACCCAGTACTTC. It translates to CAWRAEWETQYF.

The rearrangement links TRBV19 to TRBJ1-5; D remains unclear. Trimming stripped 5 bases from V and 6 bases from J, with 17 bases between. The CDR3 is 15 amino acids. From germline, CDR1 is LNHDA and CDR2 SQIVND (reference sequence). CDR3 in amino acids: CASSHSGEGGQPQHF. The CDR3 DNA reads TGTGCCAGTAGTCACTCGGGTGAGGGAGGTCAGCCCCAGCATTTT.

The CDR3 is CASSLLVAGVGNEQFF. The CDR3, as DNA: TGCGCCAGCAGCTTGTTGGTAGCGGGGGTCGGCAATGAGCAGTTCTTC. The J gene is TRBJ2-1, the V gene TRBV5-1; 9 bases line up with TRBD2. V shed 1 base and J 6 bases; nucleotides not matched to a gene: 8. Per the germline V gene, CDR1 is SGHRS and CDR2 is YFSETQ. The CDR3 spans 16 residues. The full variable domain, its missing parts supplied by reference TRBV5-1 and TRBJ2-1, is KAGVTQTPRYLIKTRGQQVTLSCSPISGHRSVSWYQQTPGQGLQFLFEYFSETQRNKGNFPGRFSGRQFSNSRSEMNVSTLELGDSALYLCASSLLVAGVGNEQFFGPGTRLTVL.